This T cell receptor beta chain derives from a study of control samples from healthy donors and cancer patients. V lost 0 bases, J lost 6 bases, and 2 bases stayed unmatched. This CDR3 region has 13 residues. Germline values: CDR1 SGDLS, CDR2 YYNGEE. Method: immunoSEQ multiplex PCR; TCRdb's copy keeps in-frame clones and lacks some. There are about 61,000 clones in the sample; 90% occur only once, and over 5% lies in the top ten. The origin of this receptor is a man between 60 and 75 years old with colorectal cancer. This chain joins TRBV9 and TRBJ2-5; 7 nucleotides agree with TRBD1. Sequencing input: PBMCs. For the CDR3, the DNA is TGTGCCAGCAGCGTAGAAGGGGGCCAGACCCAGTACTTC. It is translated as CASSVEGGQTQYF.